Shown below are 22 T cell receptor beta chains from a single sample sequenced in a study of vaccination and CD4 T cells after COVID-19. CD4+ T cells that had been cultured provided DNA sequenced with the Oncomine TCR Beta short-read assay. Each CDR3 protein gets one entry after TCRdb re-called the PCR reads with MiXCR. The sample has some 20,000 distinct CDR3 sequences; 40% to 50% are singletons. Described treatment: roughly 10-day PBMC culture with coronavirus spike peptide pools or control peptides (ViraFEST assay). No antigen has been identified for these receptors. The starting material was CD4+ T cells from blood, cultured in vitro, obtained before SARS-CoV-2 vaccination. Receptors were obtained from a human donor who received a COVID-19 vaccine.

The chain is built from TRBV2 and TRBJ1-5; D is uncertain. This CDR3 contains 15 residues. Trimming left V 1 base short and J 7 bases short, with 14 bases between. Germline V gene data show CDR1 as SNHLY and CDR2 as FYNNEI. The CDR3 DNA is TGTGCCAGCAGTGAAGAGGAAGGGTCGGGGCAGCCCCAGCATTTT. Translated, it gives CASSEEEGSGQPQHF.

This clonotype was observed a few times. This chain joins TRBV20-1 and TRBJ1-4, with D perhaps TRBD1 (5 bases). V was clipped by 2 bases and J by 8 bases, with 9 bases between them. The germline CDR1 and CDR2 sequences are DFQATT and SNEGSKA (reference sequence). This CDR3 has 12 amino acids. The CDR3 DNA reads TGCAGTGCTAGACGGGGGAGGGAAAAACTGTTTTTT. This gives the protein CSARRGREKLFF.

The V gene is TRBV12-3 or TRBV12-4, the J gene TRBJ1-1; no firm D call. Trimming shortened V by 2 bases and J by 4 bases, and 14 bases separated the two germline ends. This CDR3 region has 15 residues. The CDR3 nucleotides read TGTGCCAGCAGTTTAATCTTCCGAATCGGCACTGAAGCTTTCTTT. Translating it yields CASSLIFRIGTEAFF.

There are a few counts of this clonotype. The chain uses TRBV6-1 and TRBJ2-3; the D is unclear. Germline V gives CDR1 MNHNS, CDR2 SASEGT. Trimming cost V 4 bases and J 0 bases, with 11 bases left between them. The CDR3 totals 15 residues. In DNA, the CDR3 is TGTGCCAGCAGTGGGCTGCCGAGGAGCACAGATACGCAGTATTTT. Translation gives CASSGLPRSTDTQYF.

This chain joins TRBV29-1 and TRBJ2-1, with a weak D call TRBD1 (6 bases). Germline CDR1 and CDR2: SQVTM and ANQGSEA. V was shortened by 5 bases and J by 0 bases, with 11 bases between the two germline ends. This CDR3 is built from 14 residues. CDR3: CSVHRDISYNEQFF. The CDR3 bases are TGCAGCGTTCACAGGGATATCTCCTACAATGAGCAGTTCTTC.

The chain carries TRBV20-1 and TRBJ1-4; D ambiguous. From germline, CDR1 is DFQATT and CDR2 SNEGSKA (reference sequence). This CDR3 spans 15 amino acids. V lost 0 bases and J lost 7, with 15 bases in between. The CDR3 region has the DNA TGCAGTGCTAGAGATCCTGTGGGTAGGCCTGAAAAACTGTTTTTT. Protein: CSARDPVGRPEKLFF.

The rearrangement links TRBV27 to TRBJ1-6; a weak D match, TRBD1 (5 bases). There are 15 residues in the CDR3. Per germline, CDR1 MNHEY and CDR2 SMNVEV (reference sequence). V was cut by 0 bases and J by 5 bases, with 8 bases left in between. CDR3 DNA sequence: TGTGCCAGCAGTTTATCGGGACTCCATAATTCACCCCTCCACTTT. Translated: CASSLSGLHNSPLHF.

V gene TRBV5-1 combines with J gene TRBJ2-1; tentative D call: TRBD2 (5 bases). The CDR3 loop spans 13 amino acids. V lost 9 bases, J lost 5 bases, and 15 bases lay in between. The germline CDR1 and CDR2 sequences are SGHRS and YFSETQ. The CDR3 sequence: CATSAGINNEQFF. DNA of the CDR3: TGCGCCACCTCGGCCGGGATAAACAATGAGCAGTTCTTC.

This clonotype turned up a few times. The chain uses TRBV7-2 and TRBJ2-1; TRBD1 aligns across 7 bases. V gave up 0 bases and J gave up 3 bases; unmatched junction bases: 5. The germline V gene has CDR1 SGHTA and CDR2 FQGNSA. This CDR3 spans 16 amino acids. The CDR3 loop is CASSLATGLGYNEQFF. The CDR3 DNA follows: TGTGCCAGCAGCTTAGCGACAGGGCTAGGCTACAATGAGCAGTTCTTC.

CDR3 residues: CASSSGTGGRTGELFF. The CDR3 nucleotides are TGTGCCAGCAGTTCCGGGACAGGGGGCCGGACCGGGGAGCTGTTTTTT. The rearrangement uses TRBV6-5 and TRBJ2-2; 12 bases are shared with TRBD1. The CDR3 has 16 amino acids. From germline, CDR1 is MNHEY and CDR2 SVGAGI. V was clipped by 4 bases and J by 5 bases; unmatched bases: 5.

This sequence joins TRBV6-1 and TRBJ2-7, with D maybe TRBD2 (5 bases). The V and J ends lost 5 bases and 3 bases respectively, with 20 bases between them. Germline lookup yields CDR1 MNHNS and CDR2 SASEGT. The length of the CDR3 is 16 residues. The CDR3 nucleotides read TGTGCCAGCAGTAAAGTCCCCGGGAATCCCTTCTACGAGCAGTACTTC. Amino acids: CASSKVPGNPFYEQYF.

The chain uses TRBV2 and TRBJ1-2, with a tentative D call TRBD1 (5 bases). The V and J ends lost 4 bases and 3 bases respectively, with 6 bases between them. The CDR3 is 12 residues long. Germline CDR1 SNHLY, CDR2 FYNNEI. The CDR3 DNA sequence: TGTGCCAGCAGTGCACAGGACTATGGCTACACCTTC. Its protein product is CASSAQDYGYTF.

This clonotype appeared a few times. This chain connects TRBV20-1 to TRBJ1-6; D is possibly TRBD1 (5 bases). CDR1 is DFQATT and CDR2 is SNEGSKA in the germline V gene (reference sequence). The CDR3 sequence is 18 residues long. Trimming stripped 5 bases from V and 4 bases from J, with 24 bases between. CDR3 sequence (DNA): TGCAGTGCTCGGGGCAGGGAGAGGGGAAGGGGTTATAATTCACCCCTCCACTTT. Protein sequence: CSARGRERGRGYNSPLHF.

The CDR3 loop is CASSPGGAGALHF. CDR3 DNA sequence: TGTGCCAGCAGCCCAGGGGGCGCCGGGGCCCTCCACTTT. The chain couples TRBV7-3 to TRBJ1-6, with 8 bases identical to TRBD1. The CDR3 covers 13 residues. V lost 5 bases and J lost 14; bases outside the gene matches: 8. The germline CDR1 and CDR2 sequences are SGHTA and FQGTGA. The complete variable domain, with remaining parts taken from reference TRBV7-3 and TRBJ1-6, reads GAGVSQTPSNKVTEKGKYVELRCDPISGHTALYWYRQSLGQGPEFLIYFQGTGAADDSGLPNDRFFAVRPEGSVSTLKIQRTERGDSAVYLCASSPGGAGALHFGNGTRLTVT.

The CDR3 region is CASSLRQGGYNEQFF. The CDR3 DNA reads as TGTGCCAGCAGCTTAAGACAGGGAGGCTACAATGAGCAGTTCTTC. The J gene is TRBJ2-1, the V gene TRBV7-2; possibly TRBD1 for D (7 bases). Germline-derived CDR1 and CDR2 are SGHTA and FQGNSA. The CDR3 length is 15 residues. The V gene lost 2 bases and the J gene lost 3 bases, with 11 bases spanning the gap.

This clonotype appeared once. V is TRBV20-1 and J is TRBJ2-7, with D possibly matching TRBD1 (6 bases). The CDR3 is 13 residues long. The ends were cut back, 3 bases at V and 4 bases at J, with 13 bases in the middle. Germline lookup yields CDR1 DFQATT and CDR2 SNEGSKA (reference sequence). The CDR3 region is CSASGRGAYEQYF. DNA of the CDR3: TGCAGTGCTAGCGGCAGGGGTGCGTACGAGCAGTACTTC.

V gene TRBV19 combines with J gene TRBJ2-5; D unclear. This CDR3 is built from 13 residues. V was clipped by 2 bases and J by 2 bases, with 6 bases between them. CDR1 and CDR2 from the germline V gene are LNHDA and SQIVND (reference sequence). DNA for the CDR3: TGTGCCAGTAGTATACACCGACAAGAGACCCAGTACTTC. Translating it yields CASSIHRQETQYF.

This sequence joins TRBV10-3 and TRBJ2-7; TRBD1 agrees at 7 bases. The CDR3 is 14 residues long. V gave up 5 bases and J gave up 2 bases; unmatched junction bases: 6. Germline V gives CDR1 ENHRY, CDR2 SYGVKD. In DNA form, the CDR3 reads TGTGCCATCAGTCTCACAGGGGACGCCTACGAGCAGTACTTC. Its translation: CAISLTGDAYEQYF.

The genes are TRBV12-3 or TRBV12-4 and TRBJ1-3, with 9 nucleotides matching TRBD1. The CDR3 runs to 16 residues. Trimming cost V 6 bases and J 0 bases; bases outside gene matches: 6. The CDR3 bases are TGTGCCAGCAGGGACAGGGGCGATAGCTCTGGAAACACCATATATTTT. Protein product: CASRDRGDSSGNTIYF.

The chain carries TRBV20-1 and TRBJ2-5; the D gene is possibly TRBD2 (7 bases). Looked up from germline, CDR1 is DFQATT and CDR2 is SNEGSKA (reference sequence). The CDR3 is 13 amino acids. DNA for the CDR3: TGCAGGGCGGCGAGGGGGGGACAAGAGACCCAGTACTTC. As protein: CRAARGGQETQYF.

The V and J genes are TRBV6-2 or TRBV6-3 and TRBJ1-2; D unclear. This CDR3 has 13 residues. With 7 bases removed from V and 3 bases from J, the gap between germline ends came to 12 bases. Germline CDR1 MNHEY, CDR2 SVGEGT. The DNA for the CDR3 is TGTGCCAGCACTCCTGACGATGACTATGGCTACACCTTC. Its translation: CASTPDDDYGYTF.

This clonotype was detected a few times. The rearrangement uses TRBV30 and TRBJ1-1, with TRBD1 matching 12 bases. Per the germline V gene, CDR1 is GTSNPN and CDR2 is SVGIG (reference sequence). The length of the CDR3 is 15 residues. The ends lost 2 bases at V and 6 bases at J; junction bases unmatched: 7. CDR3 coding DNA: TGTGCCTGGAGTATGAAGGGACAGGGGGCCCCTGAAGCTTTCTTT. It is translated as CAWSMKGQGAPEAFF.